The T cell receptor beta chain described here comes from a study of T-cell memory formation after mild COVID-19. General study findings and limits: A subset of responding clones appeared in pre-infection memory, suggesting cross-reactive memory joined.

TCRdb used MiXCR to reprocess the 5' RACE reads, holding one entry per CDR3 protein. The top ten clones hold around 23% of a sample with 270,000 or so distinct CDR3 sequences, about a sixth of them seen once. CDR1 SGHAT and CDR2 FQNNGV come from the germline V gene. V lost 5 bases to trimming and J lost 9 bases; unmatched junction nucleotides: 18. The length of the CDR3 is 16 residues. This clonotype was counted a few times. Its antigen is not known. This TCR came from a man younger than 30 who had mild COVID-19 (a few samples of this study predate the infection). Cell type and time point are not known. V gene TRBV11-2 combines with J gene TRBJ2-7; 8 nucleotides match TRBD1. Specimen: PBMCs or a T cell subset sorted from them (not recorded which). The CDR3 spells CASSLISRTGNKGQYF. The CDR3, as DNA: TGTGCCAGCAGCCTCATTTCCCGGACAGGGAATAAGGGGCAGTACTTC.